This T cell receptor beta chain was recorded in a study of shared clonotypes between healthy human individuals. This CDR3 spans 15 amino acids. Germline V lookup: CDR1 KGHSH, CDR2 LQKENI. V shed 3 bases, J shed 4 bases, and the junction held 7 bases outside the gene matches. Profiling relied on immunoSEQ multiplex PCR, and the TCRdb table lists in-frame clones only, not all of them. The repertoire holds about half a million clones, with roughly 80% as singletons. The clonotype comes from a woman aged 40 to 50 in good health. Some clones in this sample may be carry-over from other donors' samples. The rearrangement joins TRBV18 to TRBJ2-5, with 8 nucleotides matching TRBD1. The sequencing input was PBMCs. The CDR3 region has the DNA TGTGCCAGCTCACCCGGACAGGGCAGTAGAGAGACCCAGTACTTC. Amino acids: CASSPGQGSRETQYF.